This T cell receptor beta chain was documented in a study of T cell responses to AZD1222 COVID-19 vaccine. General observations from the study: Sampling captured repertoires only after the peak T cell response.

Clones were read by immunoSEQ multiplex PCR, and TCRdb kept only the in-frame ones, dropping some. This table has approximately 200,000 clones, 90% to 95% appearing once. This clone showed up just a few times. The antigen is not known. Germline V CDR1 and CDR2: SNHLY, FYNNEI. The CDR3 spans 16 residues. The V and J ends lost 9 bases and 0 bases, in that order; junction bases with no gene match: 9. This sequence joins TRBV2 and TRBJ2-3; 10 nucleotides agree with TRBD2. The TCR comes from an adult who received the AZD1222 COVID-19 vaccine. The sequencing here drew on peripheral blood, taken 28 days after the second AZD1222 dose. CDR3 nucleotide sequence: TGTGCCAGGGGGGCCCTAGCGGGGGTTAGCACAGATACGCAGTATTTT. As protein: CARGALAGVSTDTQYF.